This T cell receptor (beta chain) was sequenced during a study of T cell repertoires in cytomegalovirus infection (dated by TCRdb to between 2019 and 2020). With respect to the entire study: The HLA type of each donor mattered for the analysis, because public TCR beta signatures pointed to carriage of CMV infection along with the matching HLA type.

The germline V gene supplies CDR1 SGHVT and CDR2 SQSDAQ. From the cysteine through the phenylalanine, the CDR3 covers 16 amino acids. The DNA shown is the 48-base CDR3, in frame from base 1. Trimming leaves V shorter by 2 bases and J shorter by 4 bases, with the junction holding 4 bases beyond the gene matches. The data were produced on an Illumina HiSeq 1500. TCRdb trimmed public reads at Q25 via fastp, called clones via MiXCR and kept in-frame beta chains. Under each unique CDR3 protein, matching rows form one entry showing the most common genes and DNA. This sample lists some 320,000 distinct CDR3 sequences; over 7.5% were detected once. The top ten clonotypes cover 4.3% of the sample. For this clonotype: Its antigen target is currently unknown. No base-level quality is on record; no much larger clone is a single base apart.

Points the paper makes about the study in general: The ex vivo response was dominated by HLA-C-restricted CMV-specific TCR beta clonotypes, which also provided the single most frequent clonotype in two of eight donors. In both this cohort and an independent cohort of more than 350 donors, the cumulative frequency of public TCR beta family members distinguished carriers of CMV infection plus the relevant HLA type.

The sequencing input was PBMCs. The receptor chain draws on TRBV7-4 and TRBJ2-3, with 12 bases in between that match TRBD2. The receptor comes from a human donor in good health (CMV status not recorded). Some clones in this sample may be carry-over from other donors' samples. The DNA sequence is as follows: TGTGCCAGCAGCTTATATCGACTAGCGGGGGCAGATACGCAGTATTTT. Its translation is CASSLYRLAGADTQYF. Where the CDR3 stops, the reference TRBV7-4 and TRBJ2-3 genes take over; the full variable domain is GAGVSQSPRYKVAKRGRDVALRCDSISGHVTLYWYRQTLGQGSEVLTYSQSDAQRDKSGRPSGRFSAERPERSVSTLKIQRTEQGDSAVYLCASSLYRLAGADTQYFGPGTRLTVL.